This T cell receptor (beta chain) was profiled in a study of T-cell reconstitution after alpha-beta-depleted transplantation in children. Study results and limitations: Reports say that about two months after transplant, the alpha-beta T cells came out of several hundred graft clones that had expanded. Once a year had passed after transplant, T-cell counts and diversity came mostly from newly produced T cells. Surviving recipient T cells and thymic progenitors underlay high day-60 TCRbeta diversity in some patients.

The CDR3 has 13 residues. Germline loops: CDR1 LGHDT, CDR2 YNNKEL (reference sequence). V lost 1 base, J lost 2 bases, and 5 bases lay in between. This clonotype was found many times. Its cognate antigen is unknown. Library preparation (for TCRbeta) was performed with unique molecular identifiers. TCRdb reanalysed the PCR reads using MiXCR and keeps one entry per CDR3 protein. Of roughly 200,000 distinct CDR3 sequences in the sample, roughly 10% were seen once. This specimen consisted of PBMCs, obtained before TCRalphabeta/CD19-depleted stem cell transplant. V is TRBV3-1 and J is TRBJ1-1; D not certain. The source of this sequence is a child less than two years old with acute myeloid leukemia, due to receive a stem cell transplant. The CDR3 coding sequence is TGTGCCAGCAGCCAAGGGTTTAACACTGAAGCTTTCTTT. Translated, it gives CASSQGFNTEAFF. Looking up the rest from reference TRBV3-1 and TRBJ1-1 gives the full variable domain: DTAVSQTPKYLVTQMGNDKSIKCEQNLGHDTMYWYKQDSKKFLKIMFSYNNKELIINETVPNRFSPKSPDKAHLNLHINSLELGDSAVYFCASSQGFNTEAFFGQGTRLTVV.